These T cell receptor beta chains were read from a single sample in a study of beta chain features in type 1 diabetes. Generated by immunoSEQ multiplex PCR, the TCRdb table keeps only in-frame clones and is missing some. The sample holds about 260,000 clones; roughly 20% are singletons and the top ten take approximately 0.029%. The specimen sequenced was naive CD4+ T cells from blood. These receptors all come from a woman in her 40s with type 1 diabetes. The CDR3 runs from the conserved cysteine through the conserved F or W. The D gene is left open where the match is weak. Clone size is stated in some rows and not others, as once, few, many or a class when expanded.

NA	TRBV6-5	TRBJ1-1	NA	TGTGCCAGCAGTCCTCAGGGTTTTGCTGAAGCTTTCTTT	CASSPQGFAEAFF
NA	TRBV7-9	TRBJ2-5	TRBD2	TGTGCCAGCAGCTTAGGGGCTAGCGGGAGTGGAGAGACCCAGTACTTC	CASSLGASGSGETQYF
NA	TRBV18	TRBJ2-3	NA	TGTGCCAGCTCACCGCCGAGCGCAGATACGCAGTATTTT	CASSPPSADTQYF
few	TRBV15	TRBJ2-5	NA	TGTGCCACCACTCCACAGGGTATAGCGGGGACCCAGTACTTC	CATTPQGIAGTQYF
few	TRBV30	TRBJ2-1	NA	TGTGCCTGGAGTGTGGGTCAGGCTGGGCTTAATGAGCAGTTCTTC	CAWSVGQAGLNEQFF
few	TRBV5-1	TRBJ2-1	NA	TGCGCCAGCAGCTTGGTCCCGGGGAGCGACGATGAGCAGTTCTTC	CASSLVPGSDDEQFF
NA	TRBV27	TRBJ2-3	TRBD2	TGTGCCAGCAGTTTATATGCTAGCGGGGGCACAGATACGCAGTATTTT	CASSLYASGGTDTQYF
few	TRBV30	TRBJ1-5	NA	TGTGCCTGGAGTCCGACAACAGGGCAGCCCCAGCATTTT	CAWSPTTGQPQHF
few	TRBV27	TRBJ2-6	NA	TGTGCCAGCAGTCAAGACAGGCTCTCTGGGGCCAACGTCCTGACTTTC	CASSQDRLSGANVLTF
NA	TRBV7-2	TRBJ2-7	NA	TGTGCCAGCAGCCCACGGGGCGGGACCCGCTCCTACGAGCAGTACTTC	CASSPRGGTRSYEQYF
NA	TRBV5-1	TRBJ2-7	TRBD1	TGCGCCAGCGGCGCCGGACAGGGGGCGTACGAGCAGTACTTC	CASGAGQGAYEQYF
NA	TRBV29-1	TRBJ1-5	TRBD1	TGCAGCGTGGGACAGGGGGAGGAACAGCCCCAGCATTTT	CSVGQGEEQPQHF
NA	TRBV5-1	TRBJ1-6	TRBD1	TGCGCCAGCAGCGACGGGACAGGGTCCAATTCACCCCTCCACTTT	CASSDGTGSNSPLHF
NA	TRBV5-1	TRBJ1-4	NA	TGCGCCAGCAGCTCCGACCCGGGAGGCGAAAAACTGTTTTTT	CASSSDPGGEKLFF
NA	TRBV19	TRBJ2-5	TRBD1	TGTGCCAGTAGCATACAGGGGCTACAAGAGACCCAGTACTTC	CASSIQGLQETQYF
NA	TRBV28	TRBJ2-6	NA	TGTGCCAGCACCCCACCCTTTGGGCCCCCAGGGGCCAACGTCCTGACTTTC	CASTPPFGPPGANVLTF
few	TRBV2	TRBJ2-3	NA	TGTGCCAGCAGTGTCGCCGCGTTCTCCACAGATACGCAGTATTTT	CASSVAAFSTDTQYF
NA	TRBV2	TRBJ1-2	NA	TGTGCCAGCAGGCAGGGGCTAAGTAACTATGGCTACACCTTC	CASRQGLSNYGYTF
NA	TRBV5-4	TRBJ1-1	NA	TGTGCCAGCAGCCGAGGAGGCCTCGGGAGGAACACTGAAGCTTTCTTT	CASSRGGLGRNTEAFF
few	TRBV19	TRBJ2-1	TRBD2	TGTGCCAGTAGTCCACTAGCGGGAGTTGCCCAAGAGCAGTTCTTC	CASSPLAGVAQEQFF
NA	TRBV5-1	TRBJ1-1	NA	TGCGCCAGCAGCTGGGGGGAGATGAACACTGAAGCTTTCTTT	CASSWGEMNTEAFF
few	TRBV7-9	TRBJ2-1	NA	TGTGCCAGCAGCTTAGCGCACTTAGTGGAGCAGTTCTTC	CASSLAHLVEQFF
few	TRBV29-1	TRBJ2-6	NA	TGCAGCGTTCGAGCGGGCTCTGGGGCCAACGTCCTGACTTTC	CSVRAGSGANVLTF
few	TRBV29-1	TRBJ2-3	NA	TGCAGCGTTCTGGCGAGGATCACAGATACGCAGTATTTT	CSVLARITDTQYF
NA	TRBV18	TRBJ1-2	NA	TGTGCCAGCTCACCACCGCTGAGTGGCTACACCTTC	CASSPPLSGYTF
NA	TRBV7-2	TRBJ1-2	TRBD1	TGTGCCAGCAGCCAGCAAGGGACAGGATTAGGCTACACCTTC	CASSQQGTGLGYTF
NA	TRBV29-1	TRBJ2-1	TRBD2	TGCAGCGTGGGACTAGCGGGGGGGAATTACAATGAGCAGTTCTTC	CSVGLAGGNYNEQFF
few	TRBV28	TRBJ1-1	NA	TGTGCCATCCCGGGACTCACGAACACTGAAGCTTTCTTT	CAIPGLTNTEAFF
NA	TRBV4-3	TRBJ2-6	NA	TGCGCCAGCAGCCAAGCCCTCGGGACTGGGGCCAACGTCCTGACTTTC	CASSQALGTGANVLTF
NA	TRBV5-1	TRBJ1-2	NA	TGCGCCAGCAGCTTGACAGGGACCAACTATGGCTACACCTTC	CASSLTGTNYGYTF
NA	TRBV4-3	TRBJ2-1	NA	TGCGCCAGCAGCCGAGACGGGAGTGACTACAATGAGCAGTTCTTC	CASSRDGSDYNEQFF
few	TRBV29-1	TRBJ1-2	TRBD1	TGCAGCGCTGGGACAGGGTGGGATGGCTACACCTTC	CSAGTGWDGYTF
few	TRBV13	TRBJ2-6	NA	TGTGCCAGCAGCACCGACAGTGCTGGGGCCAACGTCCTGACTTTC	CASSTDSAGANVLTF
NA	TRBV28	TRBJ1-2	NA	TGTGCCAGCGGTGCACACCTCTATGGCTACACCTTC	CASGAHLYGYTF
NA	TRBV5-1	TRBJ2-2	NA	TGCGCCAGCAGCTTAGGGGGACTAAACACCGGGGAGCTGTTTTTT	CASSLGGLNTGELFF
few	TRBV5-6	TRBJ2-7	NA	TGTGCCAGCAGCTTCGGGCTAGCTCCCGACTTGGACGAGCAGTACTTC	CASSFGLAPDLDEQYF
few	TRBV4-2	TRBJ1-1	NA	TGTGCCAGCAGCCAAGATGAAGGCAGGGCCAACACTGAAGCTTTCTTT	CASSQDEGRANTEAFF
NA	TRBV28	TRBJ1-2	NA	TGTGCCACCGGGGCCGGGACTTACTATGGCTACACCTTC	CATGAGTYYGYTF
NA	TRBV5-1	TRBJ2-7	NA	TGCGCCAGCAGCTTTGGCACAGCCAGCTCCTACGAGCAGTACTTC	CASSFGTASSYEQYF
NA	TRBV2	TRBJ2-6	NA	TGTGCCAGCAGCCTCAGACCACAGGCTGGGGCCAACGTCCTGACTTTC	CASSLRPQAGANVLTF
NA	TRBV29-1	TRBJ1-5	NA	TGCAGCGTTGACGGGGGGCCCTCAGGAGCCCAGCATTTT	CSVDGGPSGAQHF
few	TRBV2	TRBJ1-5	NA	TGTGCCAGCAGTCGGGACCGGAGGGAACAGCCCCAGCATTTT	CASSRDRREQPQHF
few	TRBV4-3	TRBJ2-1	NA	TGCGCCAGCAGCCAAGCCGGGAGAACCTACAATGAGCAGTTCTTC	CASSQAGRTYNEQFF
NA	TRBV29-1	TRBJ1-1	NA	TGCAGCGTAGACAGGCATGAGGACACTGAAGCTTTCTTT	CSVDRHEDTEAFF
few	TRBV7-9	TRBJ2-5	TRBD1	TGTGCCAGCAGCCGGTTAGGGGGCATGGCGGAGACCCAGTACTTC	CASSRLGGMAETQYF
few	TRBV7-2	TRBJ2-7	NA	TGTGCCAGCAGCTTAAGCACAGGGAACTACGAGCAGTACTTC	CASSLSTGNYEQYF
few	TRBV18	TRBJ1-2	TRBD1	TGTGCCAGCTCACCCTGGACAGGGGAAGGTGGCTACACCTTC	CASSPWTGEGGYTF
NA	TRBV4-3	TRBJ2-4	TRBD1	TGCGCCAGCAGCCAAGATCTTGCACAGGGGAAGTCTTCCAAAAACATTCAGTACTTC	CASSQDLAQGKSSKNIQYF
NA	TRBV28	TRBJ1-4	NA	TGTGCCAGCAGTTTAGGGTCAGGGATTAATGAAAAACTGTTTTTT	CASSLGSGINEKLFF
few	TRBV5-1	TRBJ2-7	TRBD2	TGCGCCAGCAGCCTTTCTCCTCAGGGGACTAGGCCTCCCTACGAGCAGTACTTC	CASSLSPQGTRPPYEQYF
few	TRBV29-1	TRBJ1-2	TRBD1	TGCAGCGCTTCCCCCAGGGGGAACTATGGCTACACCTTC	CSASPRGNYGYTF